This T cell receptor beta chain stems from a study of siplizumab effects on memory and regulatory T cells. Study-level points and caveats: A naive or memory phenotype could not be assigned to roughly 80-95% of the proliferating CD4+ or CD8+ clones. The mean Treg-derived percentage of mappable alloreactive CD4+ clones was 60% to 80% with siplizumab compared with 26.9% in controls.

Assays covered 10^5 or so TCR templates per sample. Sequencing was performed with immunoSEQ multiplex PCR; in TCRdb, only in-frame clones are kept and a portion is missing. The sample has 120,000 or so clones, roughly 89% seen once; the top ten hold 1% to 1.5%. CDR1 and CDR2 (germline): SGHTA, FQGTGA. V lost 5 bases to trimming and J lost 9 bases; unmatched junction nucleotides: 8. This CDR3 is 15 amino acids long. Regarding this clone: Its cognate antigen is unknown.

The source material was CD4+ T cells sorted from blood. The rearrangement joins TRBV7-3 to TRBJ2-1, with 12 bases matching TRBD2. This TCR came from a human donor in good health. The CDR3 spells CASSRLAGDRGEQFF. The CDR3 DNA is TGTGCCAGCAGCCGACTAGCGGGAGATCGGGGTGAGCAGTTCTTC.